These 2 T cell receptor beta chains were all obtained from the same sample, sequenced in a study of T cell responses to AZD1222 COVID-19 vaccine. Only in-frame clones appear in the TCRdb table, and some are missing; sequencing was by immunoSEQ multiplex PCR. The data hold approximately 130,000 clones, with over 85% observed a single time. Here the sequenced sample was peripheral blood, taken 28 days after the second AZD1222 dose. The receptor source for this set is an adult who received the AZD1222 COVID-19 vaccine.

The genes are TRBV20-1 and TRBJ1-3; maybe TRBD1 (6 bases). Germline V gene data show CDR1 as DFQATT and CDR2 as SNEGSKA (reference sequence). Between the trimmed V and J ends, which lost 3 bases and 0 bases, there was a span of 9 bases. The length of the CDR3 is 14 residues. In DNA form, the CDR3 reads TGCAGTGCTAGTCAGGGGCTCTCTGGAAACACCATATATTTT. Protein: CSASQGLSGNTIYF.

This chain connects TRBV4-2 to TRBJ2-5; D may be TRBD2 (5 bases). Germline V lookup: CDR1 LGHNA, CDR2 YNFKEQ. CDR3 size: 14 residues. Trimming stripped 0 bases from V and 5 bases from J, with 10 bases between. In DNA, the CDR3 is TGTGCCAGCAGCCAAGATAGCAGAGGGGAGACCCAGTACTTC. Its translation: CASSQDSRGETQYF.